The clone carrying this T cell receptor beta chain was observed many times. Antigen unknown. These data originate in a study of spatial heterogeneity in lung cancer. Every TCR cDNA molecule bore a unique molecular identifier. TCRdb called the 5' RACE reads again in MiXCR, with one record for every CDR3 protein. The sample includes approximately 9,000 distinct CDR3 sequences, about 4.5% of them seen just once. The study, taken as a whole, reports: Expanded alpha and beta TCR counts within tumors tracked tumor mutation counts.

The time point was: sample taken at primary tumor resection. The authors sequenced whole RNA from tumor, nontumor lung or frozen PBMC without sorting. The source of this sequence is a female donor with early-stage non-small cell lung cancer. The sequenced sample was lung tumor tissue, obtained at surgery.

The CDR3 region has the DNA TGTGCCAGCAGCGCGTCAGAGACCCAGTACTTC. It codes for CASSASETQYF. V gene TRBV3-1 combines with J gene TRBJ2-5; D is unclear. The CDR3 sequence is 11 residues long. The germline V gene has CDR1 LGHDT and CDR2 YNNKEL (reference sequence). With 5 bases removed from V and 4 bases from J, the gap between germline ends came to 5 bases.